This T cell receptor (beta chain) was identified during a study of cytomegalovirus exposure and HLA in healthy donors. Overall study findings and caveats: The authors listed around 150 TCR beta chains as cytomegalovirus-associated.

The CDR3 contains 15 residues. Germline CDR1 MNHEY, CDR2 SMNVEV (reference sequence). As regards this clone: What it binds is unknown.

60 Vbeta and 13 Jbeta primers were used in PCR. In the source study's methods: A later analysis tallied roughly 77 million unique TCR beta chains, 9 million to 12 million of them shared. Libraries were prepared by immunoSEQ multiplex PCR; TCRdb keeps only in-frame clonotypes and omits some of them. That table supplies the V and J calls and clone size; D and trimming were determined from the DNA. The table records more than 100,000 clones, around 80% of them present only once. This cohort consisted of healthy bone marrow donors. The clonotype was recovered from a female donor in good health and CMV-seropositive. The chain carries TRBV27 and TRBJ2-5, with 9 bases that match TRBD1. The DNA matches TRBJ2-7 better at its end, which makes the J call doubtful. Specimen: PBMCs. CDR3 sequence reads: CASSKTGTGRYEQYF. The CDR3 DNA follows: TGTGCCAGCAGTAAGACCGGGACAGGGCGGTACGAGCAGTACTTC.